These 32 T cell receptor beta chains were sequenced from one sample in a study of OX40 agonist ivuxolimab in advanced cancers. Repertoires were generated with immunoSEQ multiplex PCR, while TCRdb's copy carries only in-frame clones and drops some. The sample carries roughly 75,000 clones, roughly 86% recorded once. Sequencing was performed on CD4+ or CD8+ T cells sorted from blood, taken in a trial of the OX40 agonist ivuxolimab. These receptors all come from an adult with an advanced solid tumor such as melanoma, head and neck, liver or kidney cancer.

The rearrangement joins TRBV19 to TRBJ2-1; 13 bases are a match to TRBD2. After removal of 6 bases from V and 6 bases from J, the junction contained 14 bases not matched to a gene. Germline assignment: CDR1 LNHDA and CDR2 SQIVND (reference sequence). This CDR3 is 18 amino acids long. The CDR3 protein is CASSKTRTSGRGVNEQFF. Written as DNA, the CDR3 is TGTGCCAGTAGCAAAACCCGGACTAGCGGGAGAGGAGTCAATGAGCAGTTCTTC.

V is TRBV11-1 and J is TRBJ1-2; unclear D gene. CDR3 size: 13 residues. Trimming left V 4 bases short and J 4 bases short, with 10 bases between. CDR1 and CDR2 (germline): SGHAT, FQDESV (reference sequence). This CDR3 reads CASSSPGAYGYTF. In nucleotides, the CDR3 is TGTGCCAGCAGCTCGCCGGGTGCCTATGGCTACACCTTC.

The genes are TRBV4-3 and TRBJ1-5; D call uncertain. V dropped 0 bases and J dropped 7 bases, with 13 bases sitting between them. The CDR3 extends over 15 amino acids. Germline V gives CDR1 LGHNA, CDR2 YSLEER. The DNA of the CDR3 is TGCGCCAGCAGCCAAGATCTATCGGGTCGACAGCCCCAGCATTTT. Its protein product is CASSQDLSGRQPQHF.

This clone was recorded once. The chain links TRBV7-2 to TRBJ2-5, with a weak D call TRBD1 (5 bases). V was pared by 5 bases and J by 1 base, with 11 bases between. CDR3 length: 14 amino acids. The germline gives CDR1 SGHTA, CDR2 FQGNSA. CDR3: CASSQQVAQETQYF. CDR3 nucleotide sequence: TGTGCCAGCAGCCAACAGGTAGCCCAAGAGACCCAGTACTTC.

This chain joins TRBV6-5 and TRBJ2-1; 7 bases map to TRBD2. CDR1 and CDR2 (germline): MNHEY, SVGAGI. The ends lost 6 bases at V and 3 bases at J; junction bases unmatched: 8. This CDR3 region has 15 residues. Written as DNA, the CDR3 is TGTGCCAGCAGCAAGCCAGCGGGAAGCTACAATGAGCAGTTCTTC. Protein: CASSKPAGSYNEQFF.

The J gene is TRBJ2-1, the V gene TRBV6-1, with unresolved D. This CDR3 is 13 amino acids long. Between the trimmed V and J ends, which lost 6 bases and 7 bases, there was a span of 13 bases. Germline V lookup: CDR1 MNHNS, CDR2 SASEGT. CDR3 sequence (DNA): TGTGCCAGCAGCCATAAGCTAGGGAATGAGCAGTTCTTC. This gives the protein CASSHKLGNEQFF.

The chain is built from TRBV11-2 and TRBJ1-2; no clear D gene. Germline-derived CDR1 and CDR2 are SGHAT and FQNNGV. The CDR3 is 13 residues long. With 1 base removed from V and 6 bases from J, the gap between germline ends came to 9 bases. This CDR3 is CASSLVALDGYTF. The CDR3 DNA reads TGTGCCAGCAGCTTAGTGGCCCTCGATGGCTACACCTTC.

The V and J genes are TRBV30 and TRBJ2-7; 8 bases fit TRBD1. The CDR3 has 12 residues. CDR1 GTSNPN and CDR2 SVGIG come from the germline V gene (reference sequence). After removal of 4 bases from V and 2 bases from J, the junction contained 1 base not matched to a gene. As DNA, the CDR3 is TGTGCCTGGACGACAGGGGCCTACGAGCAGTACTTC. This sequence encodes CAWTTGAYEQYF.

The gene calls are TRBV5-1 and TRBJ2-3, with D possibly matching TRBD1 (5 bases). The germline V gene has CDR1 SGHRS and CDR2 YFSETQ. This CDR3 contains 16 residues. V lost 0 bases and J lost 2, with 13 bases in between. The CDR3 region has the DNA TGCGCCAGCAGCTTGGTATTAGGGGCGGTCACAGATACGCAGTATTTT. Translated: CASSLVLGAVTDTQYF.

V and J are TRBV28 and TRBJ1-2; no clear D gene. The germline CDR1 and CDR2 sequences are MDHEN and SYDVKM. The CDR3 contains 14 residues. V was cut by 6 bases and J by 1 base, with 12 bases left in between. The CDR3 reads CASSLPGLNYGYTF. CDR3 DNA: TGTGCCAGCAGCTTGCCAGGACTTAACTATGGCTACACCTTC.

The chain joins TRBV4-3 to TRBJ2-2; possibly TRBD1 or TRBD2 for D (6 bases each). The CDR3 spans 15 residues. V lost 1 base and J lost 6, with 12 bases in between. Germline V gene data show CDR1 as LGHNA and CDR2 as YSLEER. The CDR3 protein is CASSQATGRSGELFF. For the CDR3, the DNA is TGCGCCAGCAGCCAAGCTACAGGGAGGTCCGGGGAGCTGTTTTTT.

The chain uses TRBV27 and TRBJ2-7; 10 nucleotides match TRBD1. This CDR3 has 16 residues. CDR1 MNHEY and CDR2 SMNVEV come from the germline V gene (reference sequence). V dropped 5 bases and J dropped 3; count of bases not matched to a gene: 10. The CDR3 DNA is TGTGCCAGCAGTCCGGAGACAGGGGGCGCAGGCTACGAGCAGTACTTC. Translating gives CASSPETGGAGYEQYF.

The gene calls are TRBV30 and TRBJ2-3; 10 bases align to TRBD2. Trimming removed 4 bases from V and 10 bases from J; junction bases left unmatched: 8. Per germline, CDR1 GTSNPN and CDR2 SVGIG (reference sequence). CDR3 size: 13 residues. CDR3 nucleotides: TGTGCCTGGACGAGCGGGAGGGCGGGGGCGCAGTATTTT. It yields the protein CAWTSGRAGAQYF. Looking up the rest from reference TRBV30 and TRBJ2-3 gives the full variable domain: SQTIHQWPATLVQPVGSPLSLECTVEGTSNPNLYWYRQAAGRGLQLLFYSVGIGQISSEVPQNLSASRPQDRQFILSSKKLLLSDSGFYLCAWTSGRAGAQYFGPGTRLTVL.

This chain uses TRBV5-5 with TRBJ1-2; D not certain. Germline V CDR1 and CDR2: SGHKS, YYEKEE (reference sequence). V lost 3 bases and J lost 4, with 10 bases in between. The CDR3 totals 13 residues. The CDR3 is CASSYPTGYGYTF. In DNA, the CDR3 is TGTGCCAGCAGCTACCCGACGGGCTATGGCTACACCTTC.

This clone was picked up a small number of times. For the CDR3, the DNA is TGTGCCAGCAGCTCCCGCGGTTCCCAAGAGACCCAGTACTTC. This encodes CASSSRGSQETQYF. This chain connects TRBV5-4 to TRBJ2-5; D gene uncertain. The CDR3 contains 14 residues. The V end was cut by 3 bases, the J end by 1 base, with 10 bases between. The germline V gene encodes CDR1 SGHNT and CDR2 YYREEE (reference sequence).

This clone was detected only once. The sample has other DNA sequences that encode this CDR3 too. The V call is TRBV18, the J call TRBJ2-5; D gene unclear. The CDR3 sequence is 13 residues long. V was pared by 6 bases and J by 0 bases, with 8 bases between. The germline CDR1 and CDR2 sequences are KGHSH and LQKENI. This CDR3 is CASSPPDQETQYF. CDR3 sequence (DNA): TGTGCCAGCTCCCCCCCCGACCAAGAGACCCAGTACTTC.

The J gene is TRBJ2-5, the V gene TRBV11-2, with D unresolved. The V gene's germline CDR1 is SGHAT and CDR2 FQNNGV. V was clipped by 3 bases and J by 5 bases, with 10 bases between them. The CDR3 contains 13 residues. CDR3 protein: CASSFLRRETQYF. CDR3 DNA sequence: TGTGCCAGCAGCTTCCTGCGGCGGGAGACCCAGTACTTC.

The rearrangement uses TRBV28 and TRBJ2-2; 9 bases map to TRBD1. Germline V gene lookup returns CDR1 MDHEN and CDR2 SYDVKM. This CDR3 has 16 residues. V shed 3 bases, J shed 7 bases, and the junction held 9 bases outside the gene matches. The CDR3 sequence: CASSLRGQGRGGELFF. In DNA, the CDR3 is TGTGCCAGCAGTTTGCGGGGACAGGGACGCGGCGGGGAGCTGTTTTTT.

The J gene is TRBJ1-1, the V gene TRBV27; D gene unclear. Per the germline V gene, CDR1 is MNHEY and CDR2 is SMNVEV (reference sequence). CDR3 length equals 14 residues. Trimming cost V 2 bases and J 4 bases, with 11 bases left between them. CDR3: CASSLTPQSTEAFF. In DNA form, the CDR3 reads TGTGCCAGCAGTTTAACACCGCAGAGCACTGAAGCTTTCTTT.

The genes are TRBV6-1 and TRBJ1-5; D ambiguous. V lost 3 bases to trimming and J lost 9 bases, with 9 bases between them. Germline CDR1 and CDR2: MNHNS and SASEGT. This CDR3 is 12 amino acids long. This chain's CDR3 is CASSDPPRPQHF. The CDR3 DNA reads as TGTGCCAGCAGTGACCCGCCAAGGCCCCAGCATTTT.

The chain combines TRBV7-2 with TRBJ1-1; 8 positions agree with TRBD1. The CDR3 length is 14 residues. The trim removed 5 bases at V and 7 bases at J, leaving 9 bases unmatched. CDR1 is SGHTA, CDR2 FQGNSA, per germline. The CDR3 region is CASSPGQGIGEAFF. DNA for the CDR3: TGTGCCAGCAGCCCCGGACAGGGCATCGGTGAAGCTTTCTTT.

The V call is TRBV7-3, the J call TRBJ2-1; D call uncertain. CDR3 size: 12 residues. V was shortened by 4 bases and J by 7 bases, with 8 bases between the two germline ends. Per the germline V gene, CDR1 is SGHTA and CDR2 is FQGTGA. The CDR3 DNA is TGTGCCAGCAGCTCGGGTGGAAATGAGCAGTTCTTC. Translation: CASSSGGNEQFF.

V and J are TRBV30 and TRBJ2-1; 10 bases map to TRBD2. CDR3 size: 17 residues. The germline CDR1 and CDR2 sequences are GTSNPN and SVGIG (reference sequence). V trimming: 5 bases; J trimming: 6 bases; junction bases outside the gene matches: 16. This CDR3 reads CAWGVDRLAGVGNEQFF. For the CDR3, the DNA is TGTGCCTGGGGAGTGGACCGTCTAGCGGGAGTGGGCAATGAGCAGTTCTTC.

The CDR3 region is CASSVISGRTEAFF. The DNA for the CDR3 is TGTGCCAGCAGCGTAATTTCGGGGCGCACTGAAGCTTTCTTT. The chain couples TRBV9 to TRBJ1-1, with D possibly matching TRBD1 (5 bases). V lost 1 base to trimming and J lost 4 bases, with 11 bases between them. The CDR3 has 14 residues. The V gene's germline CDR1 is SGDLS and CDR2 YYNGEE.

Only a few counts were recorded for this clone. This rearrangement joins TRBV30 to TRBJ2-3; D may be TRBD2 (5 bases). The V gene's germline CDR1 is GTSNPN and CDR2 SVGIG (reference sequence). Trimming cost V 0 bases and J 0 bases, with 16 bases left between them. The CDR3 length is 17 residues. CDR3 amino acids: CAWSVLGRGSSTDTQYF. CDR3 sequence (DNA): TGTGCCTGGAGTGTACTAGGGAGAGGGTCTAGCACAGATACGCAGTATTTT.

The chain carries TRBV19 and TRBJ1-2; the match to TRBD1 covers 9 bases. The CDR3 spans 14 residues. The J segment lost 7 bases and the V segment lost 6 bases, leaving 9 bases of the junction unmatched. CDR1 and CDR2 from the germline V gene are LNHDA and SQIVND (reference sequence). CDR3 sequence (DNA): TGTGCCAGTAGCTCACCCGACAGGGGGTTTGGCTACACCTTC. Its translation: CASSSPDRGFGYTF.

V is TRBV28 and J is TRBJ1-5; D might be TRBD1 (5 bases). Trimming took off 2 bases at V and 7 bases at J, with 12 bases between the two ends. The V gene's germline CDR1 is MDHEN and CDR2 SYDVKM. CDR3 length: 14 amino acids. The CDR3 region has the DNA TGTGCCAGCAGTTTAAATATCGGGGCACAGCCCCAGCATTTT. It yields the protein CASSLNIGAQPQHF.

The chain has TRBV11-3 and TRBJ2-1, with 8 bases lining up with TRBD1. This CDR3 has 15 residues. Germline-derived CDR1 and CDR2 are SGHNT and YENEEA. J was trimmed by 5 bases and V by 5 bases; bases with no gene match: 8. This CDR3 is CASSRQGLYNNEQFF. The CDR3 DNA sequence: TGTGCCAGCAGCCGACAGGGGCTATACAACAATGAGCAGTTCTTC.

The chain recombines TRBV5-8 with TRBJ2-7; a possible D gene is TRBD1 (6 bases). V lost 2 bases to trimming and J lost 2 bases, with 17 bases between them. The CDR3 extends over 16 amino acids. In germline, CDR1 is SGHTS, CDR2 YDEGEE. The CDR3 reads CASSFLRGQPAYEQYF. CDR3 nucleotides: TGTGCCAGCAGCTTCTTAAGAGGACAGCCAGCCTACGAGCAGTACTTC.

The CDR3 reads CASSLRLAGAGGATDTQYF. The CDR3 DNA sequence: TGTGCCAGCAGCTTAAGACTAGCGGGAGCTGGGGGGGCCACAGATACGCAGTATTTT. This sequence joins TRBV7-2 and TRBJ2-3; 12 bases line up with TRBD2. The CDR3 contains 19 residues. Germline V lookup: CDR1 SGHTA, CDR2 FQGNSA. The V gene end was trimmed by 2 bases and the J gene end by 2 bases; junction bases not matched to a gene: 11.

CDR3 nucleotides: TGTGCCAGCACAACAGGTCAGGACACTGAAGCTTTCTTT. Protein: CASTTGQDTEAFF. V gene TRBV28 combines with J gene TRBJ1-1; perhaps TRBD1 as D (5 bases). The CDR3 loop spans 13 amino acids. V was trimmed by 7 bases and J by 3 bases, leaving 12 bases between them. CDR1 is MDHEN, CDR2 SYDVKM, per germline.

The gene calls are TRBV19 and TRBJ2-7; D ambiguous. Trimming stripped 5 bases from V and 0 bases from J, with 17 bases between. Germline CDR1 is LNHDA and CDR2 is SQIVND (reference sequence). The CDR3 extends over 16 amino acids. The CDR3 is CASSPRVGQTSYEQYF. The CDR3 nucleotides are TGTGCCAGTAGTCCTCGAGTAGGGCAGACCTCCTACGAGCAGTACTTC.